This T cell receptor (beta chain) was captured by sequencing in a study of T cell repertoires in cytomegalovirus infection. A single record per CDR3 protein comes from TCRdb applying MiXCR to the reads. The table records tens of thousands of distinct CDR3 sequences, around 40% of them present only once. Germline V gene lookup returns CDR1 SGHAT and CDR2 FQNNGV. CDR3 length: 15 amino acids. V was shortened by 2 bases and J by 7 bases, with 14 bases between the two germline ends. General observations from the study: CMV carriers having the relevant HLA were flagged by cumulative public TCR beta family frequency.

Remarks on this clonotype: Its antigen is undetermined.

Source: CD8+ T cells from cultured PBMCs, taken from culture after CMV antigen stimulation. The sequence came from a human donor in good health (CMV status not recorded). Some clones in this sample may be carry-over from other donors' samples. The V and J genes are TRBV11-2 and TRBJ2-2; D is uncertain. CDR3 in amino acids: CASSLTLLGYGELFF. In DNA, the CDR3 is TGTGCCAGCAGCTTAACGCTTTTGGGGTACGGGGAGCTGTTTTTT.